This T cell receptor beta chain was captured in a study of shared clonotypes between healthy human individuals. For the study at large: Every donor yielded three CD4 naive, three CD4 memory, two CD8 naive and one CD8 memory plate.

V was pared by 3 bases and J by 2 bases, with 9 bases between. Germline-derived CDR1 and CDR2 are SGHRS and YFSETQ. The CDR3 covers 14 residues. Measured with immunoSEQ multiplex PCR; TCRdb has only the in-frame clones, and not every one. Of more than 1 million clones listed, approximately 80% are singletons. Study findings and constraints: Larger estimated richness was generally seen in naive subsets than in memory subsets. Incomplete sequencing of sorted subsets was indicated by rarefaction despite large depth. Across a handful of donors, naive CD4 shared around 5.3%, naive CD8 about 3.2%, memory CD4 roughly 2.3%, memory CD8 0.4%.

In the case of this clone: Its antigen is not known. Other DNA sequences in this sample translate to the same CDR3.

Sequencing used memory CD4+ T cells from PBMCs. Subset in this sample: CD45RA-negative fraction. This sequence was found in a man younger than 35 in good health. Some clones in this sample may be carry-over from other donors' samples. This chain links TRBV5-1 with TRBJ2-1; the D call may be TRBD1 or TRBD2 (5 bases each). The CDR3 protein is CASSSGTPYNEQFF. CDR3 in DNA: TGCGCCAGCAGCTCCGGGACGCCCTACAATGAGCAGTTCTTC.